This paragraph covers one T cell receptor (beta chain) sequence. Its antigen is unidentified. The sample is drawn from a study of graft-versus-host responses after intestinal transplantation. Across the study: Multivisceral, liver-intestinal, or isolated intestinal transplants were performed in recipients. Every transplant recipient was induced with anti-thymocyte globulin, then maintained on tacrolimus and steroids for approximately three years.

Profiled with immunoSEQ multiplex PCR; TCRdb holds only in-frame clones, not every one. This sample has 99,000 or so clones, with 85% to 95% found just once. V shed 0 bases and J shed 7 bases, with 14 bases lying between them. This CDR3 has 15 amino acids. Germline assignment: CDR1 SGHDT and CDR2 YYEEEE. Study-wide results and caveats: In patients with graft-donor T cell macrochimerism, allograft graft-versus-host to host-versus-graft clonal ratios were high.

This sequence originates from a human donor who was the organ donor for an intestinal transplant. The input for sequencing was unstimulated CD8+ T cells sorted from spleen or lymph node cells, taken before transplant. The genes are TRBV5-6 and TRBJ1-5; tentatively, D is TRBD1 (6 bases). Here the CDR3 reads CASSLDREGVQPQHF. CDR3 DNA: TGTGCCAGCAGCTTGGACAGGGAGGGTGTCCAGCCCCAGCATTTT.